This record covers a single T cell receptor (beta chain). Its antigen is unknown. This sample was taken from a study of T cells in Graves' hyperthyroidism and ophthalmopathy. CDR1 and CDR2 from the germline V gene are LNHNV and YYDKDF (reference sequence). The V and J ends lost 0 bases and 10 bases respectively, with 13 bases between them. The CDR3 totals 14 residues. Researchers took RNA transcripts and amplified the TCR beta CDR3 regions from them. Initially, a first-round RT-PCR of the TCR CDR3 employed the HTBI primer set. TCRdb re-analysed the multiplex PCR reads in MiXCR, keeping a single row per CDR3 protein. The sample lists approximately 500,000 distinct CDR3 sequences, 46% seen once, with more than 7.5% in the top ten. Study-wide results and caveats: Using 13 V-J features, a model discriminated ophthalmopathy from stable hyperthyroidism.

Over 18 months, lack of ophthalmopathy progression marked Graves' hyperthyroidism as stable. In patients aged 18 to 65, hyperthyroidism was newly diagnosed, with duration under 2 months. Diagnostic decisions used clinical symptoms, serum thyroxine and TRAb, thyroid ultrasound and orbital computed tomography. Sequences were obtained from peripheral blood or thyroid tissue (not recorded which). The TCR sequence derives from a woman in her late teens or twenties with Graves' hyperthyroidism. The chain couples TRBV15 to TRBJ2-1; no reliable D call. The CDR3 bases are TGTGCCACCAGCAGAGACTCCTTGAGTGGCGAGCAGTTCTTC. This encodes CATSRDSLSGEQFF. The variable domain in full, with the rest retrieved from reference TRBV15 and TRBJ2-1, is DAMVIQNPRYQVTQFGKPVTLSCSQTLNHNVMYWYQQKSSQAPKLLFHYYDKDFNNEADTPDNFQSRRPNTSFCFLDIRSPGLGDTAMYLCATSRDSLSGEQFFGPGTRLTVL.